Below are 13 T cell receptor beta chains sequenced from a single sample in a study of CD4+ T cells in melanoma. Sequenced by immunoSEQ multiplex PCR; TCRdb stores in-frame clones only, minus some. The table includes over 100,000 clones, about 90% detected once. The material sequenced was peripheral blood. The receptors shown here come from a human donor with melanoma.

The V and J genes are TRBV28 and TRBJ1-2, with no clear D. The CDR3 extends over 12 amino acids. Trimming cost V 7 bases and J 5 bases, with 11 bases left between them. Per the germline V gene, CDR1 is MDHEN and CDR2 is SYDVKM. This CDR3 is CASTSPGYGYTF. The CDR3 coding sequence is TGTGCCAGCACCTCACCGGGGTATGGCTACACCTTC.

J is TRBJ2-2 and V is TRBV27; 10 bases are a match to TRBD1. The CDR3 is 15 residues long. Per germline, CDR1 MNHEY and CDR2 SMNVEV (reference sequence). J gave up 3 bases and V 4 bases, and 2 bases lay outside the gene matches. The CDR3 is CASSWDRGHTGELFF. DNA for the CDR3: TGTGCCAGCAGTTGGGACAGGGGCCACACCGGGGAGCTGTTTTTT.

Only one count was recorded for this clone. This rearrangement joins TRBV6-6 to TRBJ2-7; D is unresolved. The V end was cut by 0 bases, the J end by 6 bases, with 3 bases between. Germline CDR1 is MNHNY and CDR2 is SVGAGI (reference sequence). There are 11 residues in the CDR3. The DNA for the CDR3 is TGTGCCAGCAGTTACTCGACCGAGCAGTACTTC. Translating gives CASSYSTEQYF.

The chain has TRBV7-2 and TRBJ1-1, with unresolved D. CDR3 size: 17 residues. V gave up 2 bases and J gave up 4 bases, with 20 bases separating them. Germline assignment: CDR1 SGHTA and CDR2 FQGNSA. This CDR3 is CASSLRGSVGPSTEAFF. The CDR3 DNA reads as TGTGCCAGCAGCTTAAGAGGGAGTGTCGGTCCTAGCACTGAAGCTTTCTTT.

There are a few counts of this clone. The CDR3 DNA follows: TGTGCCAGCAGTCCTGCCGGGACAGGGGGCGACTATGGCTACACCTTC. Translation: CASSPAGTGGDYGYTF. The V call is TRBV7-9, the J call TRBJ1-2; 12 bases line up with TRBD1. Looked up from germline, CDR1 is SEHNR and CDR2 is FQNEAQ (reference sequence). V was pared by 6 bases and J by 3 bases, with 8 bases of the junction left unmatched. The CDR3 length is 16 residues.

The CDR3 DNA reads TGTGCCAGCAGCCTGGACTCCAACACAGATACGCAGTATTTT. The encoded protein is CASSLDSNTDTQYF. This sequence joins TRBV7-3 and TRBJ2-3, with D perhaps TRBD2 (5 bases). V was trimmed by 5 bases and J by 2 bases, leaving 11 bases between them. From germline, CDR1 is SGHTA and CDR2 FQGTGA. The CDR3 consists of 14 residues.

V usage is TRBV7-7 and J usage is TRBJ2-5; 10 bases line up with TRBD2. Trimming cost V 5 bases and J 2 bases; bases outside gene matches: 5. CDR3 size: 15 residues. Germline CDR1 SSHAT, CDR2 FNYEAQ (reference sequence). The CDR3 DNA sequence: TGTGCCAGCAGCCCTCTAGCGGGGGCGCAAGAGACCCAGTACTTC. This translates into CASSPLAGAQETQYF.

This clone came up once. The V call is TRBV19, the J call TRBJ2-7, with D possibly TRBD2 on 6 matching bases. This CDR3 is built from 15 residues. CDR1 LNHDA and CDR2 SQIVND come from the germline V gene (reference sequence). The V and J ends lost 5 bases and 3 bases respectively, with 17 bases between them. The CDR3 DNA sequence: TGTGCCAGTAGTCAAAGTCTAGCGAGAGGCTACGAGCAGTACTTC. It encodes CASSQSLARGYEQYF.

The table lists this clone with a count of one. The rearrangement uses TRBV28 and TRBJ1-2; no definite D call. The CDR3 sequence is 14 residues long. Trimming removed 3 bases from V and 5 bases from J, with 13 bases in between. The germline gives CDR1 MDHEN, CDR2 SYDVKM. The CDR3 DNA reads as TGTGCCAGCAGTTTCGGGGTCAGCCGATATGGCTACACCTTC. Amino acid sequence: CASSFGVSRYGYTF.

The chain is built from TRBV11-3 and TRBJ1-1; maybe TRBD1 (5 bases). Germline loops: CDR1 SGHNT, CDR2 YENEEA. CDR3 length equals 14 residues. Trimming left V 5 bases short and J 3 bases short, with 13 bases between. This CDR3 is CASSPGGAHTEAFF. In DNA form, the CDR3 reads TGTGCCAGCAGCCCGGGCGGGGCCCACACTGAAGCTTTCTTT.

This sequence joins TRBV7-2 and TRBJ2-7, with a tentative D call TRBD2 (6 bases). Trimming stripped 1 base from V and 3 bases from J, with 13 bases between. The CDR3 is 15 amino acids. Per germline, CDR1 SGHTA and CDR2 FQGNSA. The CDR3 nucleotides read TGTGCCAGCAGCTTAGTTTCCGCGGGGCGCTACGAGCAGTACTTC. This codes for CASSLVSAGRYEQYF.

The chain is built from TRBV6-5 and TRBJ1-4; D unclear. Between the trimmed V and J ends, which lost 6 bases and 0 bases, there was a span of 8 bases. Germline assignment: CDR1 MNHEY and CDR2 SVGAGI. The CDR3 totals 14 residues. This chain's CDR3 is CASSPGATNEKLFF. In DNA form, the CDR3 reads TGTGCCAGCAGCCCCGGTGCAACTAATGAAAAACTGTTTTTT.

The rearrangement joins TRBV7-6 to TRBJ2-1; no reliable D call. V was cut by 5 bases and J by 0 bases, with 11 bases left in between. The CDR3 has 15 residues. CDR1 and CDR2 (germline): SGHVS, FNYEAQ. The CDR3 coding sequence is TGTGCCAGCAGCCTACTATCCACCTCCTACAATGAGCAGTTCTTC. It specifies CASSLLSTSYNEQFF.